The sequence of this T cell receptor beta chain was determined in a study of blood T cell repertoires in COVID-19. Study at large: Spain, Italy and the United States supplied samples that represented acute and convalescent COVID-19. Sources were T cells, B-cell-depleted T cells, or PBMCs; the material itself was cDNA or gDNA.

In the original analysis: Nucleated cell number was recorded as an estimate derived from reference gene primer amplification. Assay used: immunoSEQ multiplex PCR; TCRdb lists only in-frame clones, some missing. That table is the source of V, J and clone size, and D and trimming were worked out from the DNA. Of a few hundred thousand clones in the sample, about four fifths are singletons; the top ten hold approximately 2.9%. Germline CDR1 is MRHNA and CDR2 is SNTAGT. This CDR3 has 15 amino acids. V dropped 11 bases and J dropped 0; count of bases not matched to a gene: 11. Sequences were obtained from peripheral blood. The chain links TRBV6-4 to TRBJ2-7; 9 positions match TRBD2. This TCR was recovered from a woman aged 30 to 39 who had recovered from COVID-19. The CDR3 region has the DNA TGTGCCGTTCCTAGCGGGAAGTGTTTCTCCTACGAGCAGTACTTC. The encoded protein is CAVPSGKCFSYEQYF.